These T cell receptor beta chains were read from a single sample in a study of blood T cell repertoires in COVID-19. The data were produced by immunoSEQ multiplex PCR, yet TCRdb's version contains in-frame clones alone and is incomplete. The sample holds some 370,000 clones, roughly four fifths seen once. Sample: PBMCs or T cells enriched from blood (not recorded which). The origin of the receptors is a woman aged 50 to 65 who had recovered from COVID-19. CDR3s include the opening cysteine and the closing phenylalanine or tryptophan. The order of the fields is V gene, clone size, J gene, D gene, CDR3 protein, CDR3 DNA. A D gene is named only where the DNA matches it firmly. The size of a clone is reported for some rows only, either as once, few or many, or as a class for expanded clones.

>TRBV19|few|TRBJ1-1|.
CASSMEGRAGTEAFF
TGTGCCAGTAGTATGGAGGGCAGGGCGGGCACTGAAGCTTTCTTT
>TRBV5-4|.|TRBJ1-3|.
CASSLRSTGSRDTIYF
TGTGCCAGCAGCTTGAGAAGTACAGGGAGTAGGGACACCATATATTTT
>TRBV11-3|.|TRBJ2-3|TRBD1
CASSPQTGPSTDTQYF
TGTGCCAGCAGCCCCCAGACAGGGCCTAGCACAGATACGCAGTATTTT
>TRBV5-6|.|TRBJ1-3|TRBD1
CASSSTGYSGNTIYF
TGTGCCAGCAGCTCGACAGGGTACTCTGGAAACACCATATATTTT
>TRBV30|.|TRBJ1-2|.
CAWSDWGEGGYTF
TGTGCCTGGTCTGACTGGGGGGAAGGGGGCTACACCTTC
>TRBV27|.|TRBJ1-5|TRBD1
CASRDRPSNQPQHF
TGTGCCAGCCGGGACAGACCTAGCAATCAGCCCCAGCATTTT
>TRBV29-1|once|TRBJ2-3|.
CSVVVPNTQYF
TGCAGCGTTGTAGTCCCAAATACGCAGTATTTT
>TRBV3-1/TRBV3-2|once|TRBJ1-5|.
CASSPVPDQPQHF
TGTGCCAGCAGCCCCGTCCCTGATCAGCCCCAGCATTTT
>TRBV10-2|.|TRBJ1-5|.
CASKRQENQPQHF
TGCGCCAGCAAGAGACAGGAAAATCAGCCCCAGCATTTT
>TRBV19|.|TRBJ1-3|.
CASSIVGRSVSGNTIYF
TGTGCCAGTAGTATAGTTGGCAGATCAGTCTCTGGAAACACCATATATTTT
>TRBV4-1|.|TRBJ1-5|.
CASSQALSNQPQHF
TGCGCCAGCAGCCAAGCTCTCTCTAATCAGCCCCAGCATTTT
>TRBV19|.|TRBJ2-7|.
CASSIGQGNLYEQYF
TGTGCCAGTAGTATCGGGCAGGGGAACCTCTACGAGCAGTACTTC
>TRBV3-1/TRBV3-2|.|TRBJ2-3|.
CASSQERSGADTQYF
TGTGCCAGCAGCCAAGAGAGGTCGGGTGCAGATACGCAGTATTTT
>TRBV19|.|TRBJ2-7|TRBD1
CASSPAGGDYEQYF
TGTGCCAGTTCCCCAGCAGGGGGTGACTACGAGCAGTACTTC
>TRBV12-5|.|TRBJ1-2|.
CASAREPRLNGYTF
TGTGCTAGTGCCAGAGAACCCCGACTGAATGGCTACACCTTC
>TRBV19|few|TRBJ2-2|TRBD2
CASSIWLAGGHTNTGELFF
TGTGCCAGTAGTATCTGGCTAGCGGGGGGCCATACGAACACCGGGGAGCTGTTTTTT
>TRBV10-3|few|TRBJ1-3|.
CAISEALSGNTIYF
TGTGCCATCAGTGAGGCGCTCTCTGGAAACACCATATATTTT
>TRBV30|once|TRBJ1-6|.
CAWSVRGGAYSPLHF
TGTGCCTGGAGTGTAAGAGGAGGGGCTTATTCACCCCTCCACTTT
>TRBV5-1|.|TRBJ2-4|.
CASSLGPGSKNIQYF
TGCGCCAGCAGCTTGGGACCCGGGTCTAAAAACATTCAGTACTTC
>TRBV15|.|TRBJ2-7|.
CATSRDPHGTYEQYF
TGTGCCACCAGCAGAGACCCCCACGGGACCTACGAGCAGTACTTC
>TRBV7-8|few|TRBJ1-5|.
CASSLAQVGWNQPQHF
TGTGCCAGCAGCTTAGCGCAGGTCGGATGGAATCAGCCCCAGCATTTT
>TRBV27|.|TRBJ1-6|.
CASSQSGGLYNSPLHF
TGTGCCAGCAGTCAGTCGGGGGGACTCTATAATTCACCCCTCCACTTT
>TRBV19|.|TRBJ2-7|TRBD2
CASSIGGGSYEQYF
TGTGCCAGTAGTATAGGCGGGGGGTCCTACGAGCAGTACTTC
>TRBV2|once|TRBJ2-7|.
CASSEPGVSYEQYF
TGTGCCAGCAGTGAGCCAGGGGTTTCCTACGAGCAGTACTTC
>TRBV7-2|.|TRBJ2-7|.
CASSLPLVLVQYF
TGTGCCAGCAGCCTACCTCTAGTTTTGGTGCAGTACTTC
>TRBV4-2|.|TRBJ1-5|.
CASSQDWTVSNQPQHF
TGTGCCAGCAGCCAAGATTGGACAGTAAGCAATCAGCCCCAGCATTTT
>TRBV19|.|TRBJ1-4|.
CASGKGRGAKLFF
TGTGCCAGCGGCAAGGGCCGGGGGGCAAAACTGTTTTTT
>TRBV2|.|TRBJ1-2|.
CASSEAGTSPNYGYTF
TGTGCCAGCAGTGAAGCGGGGACATCACCGAACTATGGCTACACCTTC
>TRBV2|.|TRBJ1-4|.
CASSAQGWATNEKLFF
TGTGCCAGCAGTGCCCAGGGGTGGGCAACTAATGAAAAACTGTTTTTT
>TRBV30|.|TRBJ2-1|.
CAATEYNEQFF
TGTGCCGCAACGGAGTACAATGAGCAGTTCTTC
>TRBV18|.|TRBJ1-1|.
CASSPGALRTEAFF
TGTGCCAGCTCACCAGGGGCCCTCCGGACTGAAGCTTTCTTT
>TRBV5-4|.|TRBJ1-6|.
CASNRGERINSPLHF
TGTGCCAGCAACCGGGGGGAACGGATTAATTCACCCCTCCACTTT
>TRBV7-2|.|TRBJ1-2|.
CASSLENSYGYTF
TGTGCCAGCAGCTTAGAGAACAGCTATGGCTACACCTTC